Each of the 29 T cell receptor beta chains below was sequenced from the same sample in a study of cytomegalovirus exposure and HLA in healthy donors. The data were produced by immunoSEQ multiplex PCR, yet TCRdb's version contains in-frame clones alone and is incomplete. This sample carries roughly 98,000 clones, approximately 90% of them seen once, and the ten largest clones take roughly 3.9%. The sequenced sample was PBMCs. These receptors were taken from a woman aged 25 to 39 in good health and CMV-seronegative.

V usage is TRBV5-4 and J usage is TRBJ2-5; D is perhaps TRBD2 (6 bases). Germline V gives CDR1 SGHNT, CDR2 YYREEE (reference sequence). The CDR3 contains 14 residues. The V and J ends lost 0 bases and 5 bases respectively, with 11 bases between them. This chain's CDR3 is CASSLVSSVETQYF. As DNA, the CDR3 is TGTGCCAGCAGCTTGGTCTCTAGCGTGGAGACCCAGTACTTC. The full variable domain, with the rest looked up from reference TRBV5-4 and TRBJ2-5, is ETGVTQSPTHLIKTRGQQVTLRCSSQSGHNTVSWYQQALGQGPQFIFQYYREEENGRGNFPPRFSGLQFPNYSSELNVNALELDDSALYLCASSLVSSVETQYFGPGTRLLVL.

As DNA, the CDR3 is TGTGCCAGCAGCTACGGACTAGCGGGGGGCTTAGAGCAGTACTTC. Translation: CASSYGLAGGLEQYF. The chain carries TRBV5-6 and TRBJ2-7; 14 positions match TRBD2. CDR3 length equals 15 residues. The germline gives CDR1 SGHDT, CDR2 YYEEEE. V shed 3 bases and J 7 bases; nucleotides not matched to a gene: 6.

The chain recombines TRBV5-4 with TRBJ1-1; TRBD1 matches 7 bases. Germline CDR1 reads SGHNT; CDR2 reads YYREEE (reference sequence). This CDR3 spans 16 amino acids. The J segment lost 1 base and the V segment lost 2 bases, leaving 8 bases of the junction unmatched. The CDR3 reads CASSLLTSGGNTEAFF. The CDR3 DNA reads TGTGCCAGCAGCTTATTAACATCAGGGGGGAACACTGAAGCTTTCTTT.

This clone rates as large (0.1 to 1%). V is TRBV19 and J is TRBJ1-2; 7 bases line up with TRBD1. Germline loops: CDR1 LNHDA, CDR2 SQIVND (reference sequence). The ends lost 5 bases at V and 4 bases at J; junction bases unmatched: 16. CDR3 size: 17 residues. The DNA for the CDR3 is TGTGCCAGTAGTCTGATACTCGGGACAGCCTTTCCCTATGGCTACACCTTC. It codes for CASSLILGTAFPYGYTF.

The chain carries TRBV10-2 and TRBJ2-7, with D possibly being TRBD1 (5 bases). Germline CDR1 is WSHSY and CDR2 is SAAADI. Trimming left V 7 bases short and J 3 bases short, with 10 bases between. This CDR3 region has 12 residues. CDR3 bases: TGCGCCAGCATGCAGGGTGGCTACGAGCAGTACTTC. Its translation is CASMQGGYEQYF.

The V gene is TRBV5-1, the J gene TRBJ1-1; 12 bases are shared with TRBD1. The CDR3 contains 15 residues. CDR1 is SGHRS and CDR2 is YFSETQ in the germline V gene. V trimming: 3 bases; J trimming: 4 bases; junction bases outside the gene matches: 4. The CDR3, as DNA: TGCGCCAGCAGCTGGGGGGACAGGGGGCTCACTGAAGCTTTCTTT. As protein: CASSWGDRGLTEAFF.

J is TRBJ2-2 and V is TRBV6-6, with 7 nucleotides matching TRBD2. Germline loops: CDR1 MNHNY, CDR2 SVGAGI (reference sequence). CDR3 length equals 15 residues. J lost 2 bases, V lost 5 bases, and 5 bases had no gene match. CDR3 in DNA: TGTGCCAGCAGTCGGCCGGGAGGCAACACCGGGGAGCTGTTTTTT. It specifies CASSRPGGNTGELFF.

This clone was seen just once. The rearrangement uses TRBV27 and TRBJ2-7; D gene ambiguous. CDR3 length equals 13 residues. Trimming left V 0 bases short and J 2 bases short, with 5 bases between. Germline values: CDR1 MNHEY, CDR2 SMNVEV (reference sequence). The DNA of the CDR3 is TGTGCCAGCAGTTTATCCAAAACCTACGAGCAGTACTTC. Encoded protein: CASSLSKTYEQYF.

Sample share makes this clone medium-sized. The V gene is TRBV21-1, the J gene TRBJ2-7; TRBD2, the table's D call, was not compared with the DNA. TRBV21-1 is tagged as a pseudogene. The CDR3 is 15 amino acids. In DNA, the CDR3 is TGTGCCAGCAGGGGGGTGGGGACTAGCGACTACGAGCAGTACTTC. This gives the protein CASRGVGTSDYEQYF.

This chain links TRBV6-1 with TRBJ1-5, with a tentative D call TRBD1 (5 bases). This CDR3 comprises 13 residues. V was pared by 4 bases and J by 10 bases, with 14 bases between. CDR1 MNHNS and CDR2 SASEGT come from the germline V gene. For the CDR3, the DNA is TGTGCCAGCAGTGTGCAGGGCCCCTCACCCCAGCATTTT. It is translated as CASSVQGPSPQHF.

The chain joins TRBV28 to TRBJ1-5; weak D call: TRBD1 (5 bases). CDR3 size: 12 residues. The germline V gene has CDR1 MDHEN and CDR2 SYDVKM. Trimming took 8 bases from V and 7 from J, leaving 12 bases between them. Written as DNA, the CDR3 is TGTGCCAGCCAGGTGCGGGGGCAGCCCCAGCATTTT. Its protein is CASQVRGQPQHF.

This clone appeared many times. The V and J genes are TRBV9 and TRBJ2-2; D is undetermined. The CDR3 has 13 residues. CDR1 and CDR2 from the germline V gene are SGDLS and YYNGEE. Trimming pared 7 bases from V and 2 bases from J, leaving 9 bases between. This chain's CDR3 is CASGERNTGELFF. The CDR3 nucleotides read TGTGCCAGCGGCGAGCGAAACACCGGGGAGCTGTTTTTT.

V and J are TRBV19 and TRBJ1-1; TRBD1 agrees at 9 bases. Losses at the gene ends were 6 bases for V and 7 bases for J; bases not matched to a gene: 12. The CDR3 length is 15 residues. Germline lookup yields CDR1 LNHDA and CDR2 SQIVND (reference sequence). The CDR3 region has the DNA TGTGCCAGTAGGATTACCGGGACAGGGAATAGTGAAGCTTTCTTT. As protein: CASRITGTGNSEAFF.

This chain links TRBV2 with TRBJ2-7, with TRBD2 as a possible D gene (6 bases). This CDR3 has 14 residues. V was cut by 5 bases and J by 6 bases, with 17 bases left in between. Germline V gene data show CDR1 as SNHLY and CDR2 as FYNNEI. CDR3 nucleotides: TGTGCCAGCAGTTTTCCGGGACTCGGCTTCGAGCAGTACTTC. This codes for CASSFPGLGFEQYF.

This chain uses TRBV9 with TRBJ1-1; the D gene is possibly TRBD1 (5 bases). CDR3 length: 14 amino acids. Germline assignment: CDR1 SGDLS and CDR2 YYNGEE. Deletions cut 0 bases from V and 8 bases from J, with 14 bases between. This chain's CDR3 is CASSVGGHPEEAFF. The CDR3 bases are TGTGCCAGCAGCGTAGGGGGCCACCCCGAAGAAGCTTTCTTT.

The chain combines TRBV6-5 with TRBJ1-2; D remains ambiguous. Trimming left V 2 bases short and J 6 bases short, with 10 bases between. The CDR3 loop spans 13 amino acids. Per germline, CDR1 MNHEY and CDR2 SVGAGI. In nucleotides, the CDR3 is TGTGCCAGCAGTTACAGATCCGGGGATGGCTACACCTTC. Translating gives CASSYRSGDGYTF.

The rearrangement joins TRBV7-3 to TRBJ1-2; weak D call: TRBD1 (6 bases). V dropped 5 bases and J dropped 5 bases, with 21 bases sitting between them. CDR1 is SGHTA and CDR2 is FQGTGA in the germline V gene. CDR3 length: 16 residues. The DNA for the CDR3 is TGTGCCAGCAGCCCCCAGGACAGCCGGGGTGGGTATGGCTACACCTTC. Translated, it gives CASSPQDSRGGYGYTF.

This chain uses TRBV21-1 with TRBJ1-1; the D call TRBD1 from the table was never checked on the DNA. TRBV21-1 is a recognized pseudogene. This CDR3 is built from 15 residues. The CDR3: CASSNRDRVNTEAFF. The CDR3 bases are TGTGCCAGCAGCAACCGGGACAGGGTGAACACTGAAGCTTTCTTT.

The chain has TRBV19 and TRBJ2-5; 9 bases align to TRBD1. V lost 4 bases and J lost 5; bases outside the gene matches: 8. CDR3 length: 15 amino acids. CDR1 and CDR2 from the germline V gene are LNHDA and SQIVND (reference sequence). The CDR3 spells CASSTRGQGTETQYF. The DNA of the CDR3 is TGTGCCAGTAGTACCCGAGGACAGGGGACGGAGACCCAGTACTTC. Combining the CDR3 with reference TRBV19 and TRBJ2-5 gives the whole variable domain DGGITQSPKYLFRKEGQNVTLSCEQNLNHDAMYWYRQDPGQGLRLIYYSQIVNDFQKGDIAEGYSVSREKKESFPLTVTSAQKNPTAFYLCASSTRGQGTETQYFGPGTRLLVL.

The chain is built from TRBV19 and TRBJ1-5; 11 positions agree with TRBD1. The CDR3 loop spans 18 amino acids. Germline V gene data show CDR1 as LNHDA and CDR2 as SQIVND (reference sequence). V was pared by 7 bases and J by 5 bases, with 16 bases of the junction left unmatched. The CDR3 DNA reads TGTGCCAGTAAGGCGACAGTGGGGACAGGGGGAATATATCAGCCCCAGCATTTT. Its translation is CASKATVGTGGIYQPQHF.

The chain links TRBV6-6 to TRBJ1-1; the D gene is possibly TRBD1 (5 bases). Looked up from germline, CDR1 is MNHNY and CDR2 is SVGAGI (reference sequence). The CDR3 consists of 15 residues. The V gene lost 2 bases and the J gene lost 6 bases, with 16 bases spanning the gap. The CDR3 reads CASSYLKPDIAEAFF. The CDR3 DNA reads TGTGCCAGCAGTTACCTGAAGCCGGACATCGCTGAAGCTTTCTTT.

The J gene is TRBJ2-7, the V gene TRBV7-3, with D uncertain. CDR1 is SGHTA, CDR2 FQGTGA, per germline. V was cut by 5 bases and J by 0 bases, with 11 bases left in between. This CDR3 has 14 residues. The CDR3 sequence: CASSPSRSSYEQYF. In nucleotides, the CDR3 is TGTGCCAGCAGCCCCAGTAGGAGCTCCTACGAGCAGTACTTC. The variable domain in full, with the rest retrieved from reference TRBV7-3 and TRBJ2-7, is GAGVSQTPSNKVTEKGKYVELRCDPISGHTALYWYRQSLGQGPEFLIYFQGTGAADDSGLPNDRFFAVRPEGSVSTLKIQRTERGDSAVYLCASSPSRSSYEQYFGPGTRLTVT.

The chain carries TRBV2 and TRBJ1-6; the match to TRBD1 covers 9 bases. This CDR3 has 17 amino acids. The V and J ends lost 8 bases and 3 bases, in that order; junction bases with no gene match: 11. The germline V gene encodes CDR1 SNHLY and CDR2 FYNNEI. The CDR3 loop reads CASAGGGQGYYNSPLHF. CDR3 sequence (DNA): TGTGCCAGCGCCGGGGGGGGACAGGGTTACTATAATTCACCCCTCCACTTT.

CDR3: CASRPGQTSHGYTF. The CDR3 nucleotides read TGTGCCAGCAGACCTGGACAGACCTCGCACGGCTACACCTTC. The rearrangement links TRBV6-1 to TRBJ1-2; D might be TRBD1 (6 bases). The CDR3 consists of 14 residues. V dropped 6 bases and J dropped 8 bases, with 19 bases sitting between them. The germline V gene encodes CDR1 MNHNS and CDR2 SASEGT.

The chain links TRBV11-3 to TRBJ1-1; D is undetermined. V dropped 3 bases and J dropped 3 bases, with 8 bases sitting between them. Per germline, CDR1 SGHNT and CDR2 YENEEA. This CDR3 has 13 amino acids. The CDR3 nucleotides read TGTGCCAGCAGCTTTAAGAGGGACACTGAAGCTTTCTTT. It encodes CASSFKRDTEAFF.

This clone was observed once. The chain has TRBV7-2 and TRBJ2-7, with 7 bases that match TRBD2. Germline assignment: CDR1 SGHTA and CDR2 FQGNSA. Trimming removed 5 bases from V and 2 bases from J; junction bases left unmatched: 6. The CDR3 consists of 14 residues. CDR3: CASSQGGYPYEQYF. The CDR3 nucleotides are TGTGCCAGCAGCCAGGGAGGGTACCCCTACGAGCAGTACTTC.

The genes are TRBV28 and TRBJ2-7; D unresolved. Germline lookup yields CDR1 MDHEN and CDR2 SYDVKM. The CDR3 length is 11 residues. V was clipped by 2 bases and J by 7 bases, with 6 bases between them. The CDR3 DNA reads TGTGCCAGCAGTTTAACGCGGGAGCAGTACTTC. Protein: CASSLTREQYF.

The V gene is TRBV5-6, the J gene TRBJ1-4, with 9 bases aligning to TRBD1. This CDR3 has 15 residues. Looked up from germline, CDR1 is SGHDT and CDR2 is YYEEEE. Losses at the gene ends were 0 bases for V and 6 bases for J; bases not matched to a gene: 3. This CDR3 is CASSLVGTGHEKLFF. As DNA, the CDR3 is TGTGCCAGCAGCTTGGTCGGGACAGGGCATGAAAAACTGTTTTTT.

The gene calls are TRBV9 and TRBJ2-3, with 7 bases aligning to TRBD2. V lost 4 bases, J lost 5 bases, and 7 bases stayed unmatched. Germline values: CDR1 SGDLS, CDR2 YYNGEE. The CDR3 totals 14 residues. The CDR3 nucleotides read TGTGCCAGCAGCACTCGACTAGCTGGAGATACGCAGTATTTT. Protein sequence: CASSTRLAGDTQYF.